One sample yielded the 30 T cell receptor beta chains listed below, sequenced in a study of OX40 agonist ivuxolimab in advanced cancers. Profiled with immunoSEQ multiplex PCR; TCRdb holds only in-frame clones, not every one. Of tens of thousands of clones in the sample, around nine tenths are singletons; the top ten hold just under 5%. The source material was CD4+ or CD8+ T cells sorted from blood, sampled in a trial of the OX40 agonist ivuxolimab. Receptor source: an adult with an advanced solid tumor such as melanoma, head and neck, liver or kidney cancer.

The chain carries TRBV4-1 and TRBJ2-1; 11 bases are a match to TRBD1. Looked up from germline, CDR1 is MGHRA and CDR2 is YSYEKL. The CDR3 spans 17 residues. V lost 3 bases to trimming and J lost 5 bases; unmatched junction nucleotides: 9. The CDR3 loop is CASSHEPGQGADNEQFF. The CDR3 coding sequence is TGCGCCAGCAGCCATGAACCAGGACAGGGGGCGGACAATGAGCAGTTCTTC.

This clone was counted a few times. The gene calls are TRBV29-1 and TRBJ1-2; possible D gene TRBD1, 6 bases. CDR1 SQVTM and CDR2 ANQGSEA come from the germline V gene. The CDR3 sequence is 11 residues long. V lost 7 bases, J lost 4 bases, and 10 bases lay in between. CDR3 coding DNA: TGCAGCGGGAAGACAGGCTATGGCTACACCTTC. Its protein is CSGKTGYGYTF.

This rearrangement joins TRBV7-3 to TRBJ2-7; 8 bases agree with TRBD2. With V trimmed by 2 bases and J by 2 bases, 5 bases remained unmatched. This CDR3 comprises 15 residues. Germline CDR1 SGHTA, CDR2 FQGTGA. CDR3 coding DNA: TGTGCCAGCAGCTTATCGGGGGGGCTAGCCTACGAGCAGTACTTC. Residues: CASSLSGGLAYEQYF.

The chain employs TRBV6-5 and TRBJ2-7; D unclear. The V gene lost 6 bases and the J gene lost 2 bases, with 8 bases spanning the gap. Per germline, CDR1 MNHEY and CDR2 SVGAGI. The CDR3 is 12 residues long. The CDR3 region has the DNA TGTGCCAGCAGGTCGCAGCCCTACGAGCAGTACTTC. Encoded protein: CASRSQPYEQYF.

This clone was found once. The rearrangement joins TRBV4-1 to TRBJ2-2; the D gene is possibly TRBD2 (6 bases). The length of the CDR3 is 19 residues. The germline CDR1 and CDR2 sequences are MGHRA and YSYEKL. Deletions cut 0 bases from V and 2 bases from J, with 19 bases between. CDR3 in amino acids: CASSQEQAGWQINTGELFF. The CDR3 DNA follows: TGCGCCAGCAGCCAAGAACAGGCGGGGTGGCAGATAAACACCGGGGAGCTGTTTTTT.

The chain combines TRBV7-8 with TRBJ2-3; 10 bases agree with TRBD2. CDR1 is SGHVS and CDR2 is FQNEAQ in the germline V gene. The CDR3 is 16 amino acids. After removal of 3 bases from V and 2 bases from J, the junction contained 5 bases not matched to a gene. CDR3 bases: TGTGCCAGCAGCTTCCTTCTAGCGGGAGTCACAGATACGCAGTATTTT. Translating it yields CASSFLLAGVTDTQYF.

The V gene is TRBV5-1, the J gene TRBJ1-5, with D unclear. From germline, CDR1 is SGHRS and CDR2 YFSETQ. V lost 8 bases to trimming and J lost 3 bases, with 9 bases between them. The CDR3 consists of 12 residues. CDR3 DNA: TGCGCCAGAGATAGGGACAATCAGCCCCAGCATTTT. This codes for CARDRDNQPQHF.

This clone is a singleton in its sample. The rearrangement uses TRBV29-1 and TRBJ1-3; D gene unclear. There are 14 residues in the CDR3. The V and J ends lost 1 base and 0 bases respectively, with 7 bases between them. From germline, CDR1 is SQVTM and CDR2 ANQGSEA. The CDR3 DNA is TGCAGCGTTGAAGCCCTCAGCTCTGGAAACACCATATATTTT. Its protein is CSVEALSSGNTIYF.

The CDR3 DNA follows: TGTGCCAGCAGCCCCCCGGACACTGAAGCTTTCTTT. It yields the protein CASSPPDTEAFF. The V and J genes are TRBV9 and TRBJ1-1; no firm D call. V lost 4 bases and J 3 bases, leaving 7 bases between the germline ends. The V gene's germline CDR1 is SGDLS and CDR2 YYNGEE. This CDR3 contains 12 residues.

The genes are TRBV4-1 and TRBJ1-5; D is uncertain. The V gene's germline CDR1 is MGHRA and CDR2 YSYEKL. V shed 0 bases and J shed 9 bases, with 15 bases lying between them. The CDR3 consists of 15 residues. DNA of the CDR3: TGCGCCAGCAGCCAAGATAGAACCGAGTTGGGGCCCCAGCATTTT. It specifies CASSQDRTELGPQHF.

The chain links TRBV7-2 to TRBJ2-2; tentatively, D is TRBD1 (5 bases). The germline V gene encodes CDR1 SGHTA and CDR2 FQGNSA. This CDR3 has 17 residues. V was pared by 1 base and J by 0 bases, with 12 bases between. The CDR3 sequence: CASSLDRSRANTGELFF. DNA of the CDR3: TGTGCCAGCAGCTTAGATCGCTCCAGGGCGAACACCGGGGAGCTGTTTTTT.

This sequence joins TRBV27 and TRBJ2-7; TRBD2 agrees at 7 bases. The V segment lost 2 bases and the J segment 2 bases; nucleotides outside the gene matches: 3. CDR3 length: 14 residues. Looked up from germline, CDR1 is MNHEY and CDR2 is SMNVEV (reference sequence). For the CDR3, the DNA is TGTGCCAGCAGTTTAGCTGGGACTACCTACGAGCAGTACTTC. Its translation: CASSLAGTTYEQYF.

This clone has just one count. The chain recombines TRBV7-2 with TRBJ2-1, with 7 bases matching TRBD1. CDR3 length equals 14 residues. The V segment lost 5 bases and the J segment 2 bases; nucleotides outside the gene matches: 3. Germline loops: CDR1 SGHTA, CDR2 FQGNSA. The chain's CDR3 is CASSTTGPYNEQFF. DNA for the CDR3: TGTGCCAGCAGCACGACAGGGCCCTACAATGAGCAGTTCTTC.

The CDR3: CASSFGQGGRNEQFF. DNA for the CDR3: TGCGCCAGCAGCTTCGGACAGGGAGGAAGAAATGAGCAGTTCTTC. This chain uses TRBV5-1 with TRBJ2-1; 8 nucleotides match TRBD1. The CDR3 consists of 15 residues. V dropped 2 bases and J dropped 7; count of bases not matched to a gene: 8. Germline CDR1 is SGHRS and CDR2 is YFSETQ.

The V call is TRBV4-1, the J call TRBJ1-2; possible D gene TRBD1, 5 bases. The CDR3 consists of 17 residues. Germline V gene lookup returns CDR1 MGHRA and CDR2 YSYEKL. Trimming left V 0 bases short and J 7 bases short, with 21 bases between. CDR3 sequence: CASSQEISQRGYGGYTF. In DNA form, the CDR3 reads TGCGCCAGCAGCCAAGAGATCTCGCAGAGGGGTTACGGTGGCTACACCTTC.

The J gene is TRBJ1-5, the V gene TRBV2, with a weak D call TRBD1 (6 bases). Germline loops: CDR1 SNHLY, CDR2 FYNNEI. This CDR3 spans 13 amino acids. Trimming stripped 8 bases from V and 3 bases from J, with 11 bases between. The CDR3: CASDRTDNQPQHF. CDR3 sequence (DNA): TGTGCCAGCGACAGGACGGACAATCAGCCCCAGCATTTT.

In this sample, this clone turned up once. In nucleotides, the CDR3 is TGTGCCAGCAGCCTCCCAAGGGGATCGGTCACTGAAGCTTTCTTT. It is translated as CASSLPRGSVTEAFF. V is TRBV7-9 and J is TRBJ1-1; possible D gene TRBD1, 5 bases. V lost 5 bases and J 4 bases, leaving 17 bases between the germline ends. The CDR3 sequence is 15 residues long. Germline lookup yields CDR1 SEHNR and CDR2 FQNEAQ (reference sequence).

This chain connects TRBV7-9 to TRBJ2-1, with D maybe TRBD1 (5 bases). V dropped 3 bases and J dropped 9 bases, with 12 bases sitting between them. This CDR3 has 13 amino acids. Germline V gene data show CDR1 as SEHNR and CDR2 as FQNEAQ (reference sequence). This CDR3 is CASSFPRAGEQFF. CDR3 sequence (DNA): TGTGCCAGCAGCTTCCCCAGGGCTGGTGAGCAGTTCTTC.

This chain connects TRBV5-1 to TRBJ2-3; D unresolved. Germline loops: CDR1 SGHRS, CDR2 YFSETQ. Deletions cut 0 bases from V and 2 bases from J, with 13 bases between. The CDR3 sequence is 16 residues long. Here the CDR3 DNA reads TGCGCCAGCAGCTTGGTAGGAACGGCCAACACAGATACGCAGTATTTT. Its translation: CASSLVGTANTDTQYF.

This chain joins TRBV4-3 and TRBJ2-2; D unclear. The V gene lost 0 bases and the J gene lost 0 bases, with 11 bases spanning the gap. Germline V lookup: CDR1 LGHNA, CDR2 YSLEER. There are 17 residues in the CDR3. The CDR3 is CASSQEGLESNTGELFF. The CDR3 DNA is TGCGCCAGCAGCCAAGAAGGGCTAGAATCGAACACCGGGGAGCTGTTTTTT.

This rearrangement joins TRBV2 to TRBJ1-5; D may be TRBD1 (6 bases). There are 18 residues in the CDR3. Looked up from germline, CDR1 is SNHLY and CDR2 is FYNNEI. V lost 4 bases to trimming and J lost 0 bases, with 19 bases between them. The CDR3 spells CASSAGFQGLYSNQPQHF. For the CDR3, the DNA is TGTGCCAGCAGTGCGGGCTTTCAGGGGTTGTATAGCAATCAGCCCCAGCATTTT.

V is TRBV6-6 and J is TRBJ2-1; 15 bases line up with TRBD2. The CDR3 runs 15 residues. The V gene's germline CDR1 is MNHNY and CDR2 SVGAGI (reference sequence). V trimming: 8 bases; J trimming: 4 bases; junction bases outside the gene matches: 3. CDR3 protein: CASLGTSGGYNEQFF. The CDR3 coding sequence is TGTGCCAGCCTCGGGACTAGCGGGGGGTACAATGAGCAGTTCTTC.

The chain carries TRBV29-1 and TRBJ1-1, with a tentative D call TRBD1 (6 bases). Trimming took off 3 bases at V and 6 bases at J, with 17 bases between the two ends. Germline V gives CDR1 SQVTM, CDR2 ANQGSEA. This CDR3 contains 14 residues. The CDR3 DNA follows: TGCAGCGTTGACTCTTGGGGGGCGGGAGCTGAAGCTTTCTTT. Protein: CSVDSWGAGAEAFF.

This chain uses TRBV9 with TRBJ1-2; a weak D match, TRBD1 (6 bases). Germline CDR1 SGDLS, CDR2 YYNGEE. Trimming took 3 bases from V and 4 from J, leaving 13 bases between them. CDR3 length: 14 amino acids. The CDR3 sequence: CASSGYRVSYGYTF. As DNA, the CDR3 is TGTGCCAGCAGCGGATACAGGGTTTCCTATGGCTACACCTTC.

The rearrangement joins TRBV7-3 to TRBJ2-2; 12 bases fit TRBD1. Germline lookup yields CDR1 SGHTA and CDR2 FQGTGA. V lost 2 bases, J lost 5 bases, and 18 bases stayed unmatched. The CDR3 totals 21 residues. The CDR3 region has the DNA TGTGCCAGCAGCTTACTAAGCGTTGGCGGGACAGGGGGCAGGTGGACCGGGGAGCTGTTTTTT. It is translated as CASSLLSVGGTGGRWTGELFF.

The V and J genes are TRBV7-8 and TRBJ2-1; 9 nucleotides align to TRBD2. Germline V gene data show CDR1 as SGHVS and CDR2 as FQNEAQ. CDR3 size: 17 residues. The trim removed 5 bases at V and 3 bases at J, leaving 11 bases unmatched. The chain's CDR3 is CASSHELSGGDYNEQFF. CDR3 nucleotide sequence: TGTGCCAGCAGCCACGAACTTAGCGGGGGAGACTACAATGAGCAGTTCTTC.

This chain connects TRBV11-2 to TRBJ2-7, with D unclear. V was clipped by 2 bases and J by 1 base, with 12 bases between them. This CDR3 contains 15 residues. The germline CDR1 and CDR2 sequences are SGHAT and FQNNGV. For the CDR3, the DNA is TGTGCCAGCAGCTTATGGCGGACGGAGTCCTACGAGCAGTACGTC. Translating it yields CASSLWRTESYEQYV.

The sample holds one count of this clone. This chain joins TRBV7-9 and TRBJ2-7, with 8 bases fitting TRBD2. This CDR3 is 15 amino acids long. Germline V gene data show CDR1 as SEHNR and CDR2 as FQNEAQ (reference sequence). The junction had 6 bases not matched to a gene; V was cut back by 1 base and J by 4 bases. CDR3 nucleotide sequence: TGTGCCAGCAGCTTAGAGTTAGCGGGGCCTTACGAGCAGTACGTC. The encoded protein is CASSLELAGPYEQYV.

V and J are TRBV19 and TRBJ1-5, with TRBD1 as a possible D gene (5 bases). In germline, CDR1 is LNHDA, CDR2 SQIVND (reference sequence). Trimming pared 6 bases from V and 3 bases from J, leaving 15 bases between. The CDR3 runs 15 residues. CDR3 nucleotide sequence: TGTGCCAGTAGCATTGGGGGATTCGTCAATCAGCCCCAGCATTTT. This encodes CASSIGGFVNQPQHF.

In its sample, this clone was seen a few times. The CDR3 spells CASSPSRSGQADTQYF. CDR3 bases: TGTGCCAGCAGCCCTTCCAGATCCGGACAGGCAGATACGCAGTATTTT. The J gene is TRBJ2-3, the V gene TRBV5-6; TRBD1 matches at 7 bases. The V segment lost 4 bases and the J segment 4 bases; nucleotides outside the gene matches: 12. CDR1 is SGHDT, CDR2 YYEEEE, per germline. This CDR3 has 16 residues.